The entry that follows covers one T cell receptor beta chain sequence. The sample holds other DNA sequences that translate to the same CDR3. The germline gives CDR1 SGHTA, CDR2 FQGNSA. V lost 2 bases and J lost 3, with 3 bases in between. The CDR3 runs 12 residues. The sample comes from a study of cytomegalovirus exposure and HLA in healthy donors. This PCR relied on a set of 60 Vbeta primers and 13 Jbeta primers. Using immunoSEQ multiplex PCR, the repertoire was profiled, and TCRdb retains in-frame clones only, with some absent. The profile shows approximately 170,000 clones, approximately 80% of them singletons.

V usage is TRBV7-2 and J usage is TRBJ2-3, with D unclear. The TCR originated in a woman in her 50s in good health and CMV-seronegative. Sequencing input: PBMCs. The CDR3 region is CASSLSTDTQYF. CDR3 nucleotide sequence: TGTGCCAGCAGCTTATCGACAGATACGCAGTATTTT. The complete variable domain, with remaining parts taken from reference TRBV7-2 and TRBJ2-3, reads GAGVSQSPSNKVTEKGKDVELRCDPISGHTALYWYRQSLGQGLEFLIYFQGNSAPDKSGLPSDRFSAERTGGSVSTLTIQRTQQEDSAVYLCASSLSTDTQYFGPGTRLTVL.